Below are 9 T cell receptor beta chains sequenced from a single sample in a study of T cells in localized non-small cell lung cancer. Assay: immunoSEQ multiplex PCR; the TCRdb copy retains only in-frame clones and omits some. The sample comprises about 70,000 clones, roughly 80% of which are singletons, and 1% to 1.5% rests with the top ten. Sequencing was performed on peripheral blood, taken before any cancer treatment. The receptor source for this set is a female donor older than 55 with stage I lung adenocarcinoma.

The V gene is TRBV5-1, the J gene TRBJ1-1; D may be TRBD1 (6 bases). This CDR3 is built from 14 residues. Germline loops: CDR1 SGHRS, CDR2 YFSETQ. V was pared by 1 base and J by 5 bases, with 12 bases between. DNA for the CDR3: TGCGCCAGCAGCTTGACGGCAGGGGCTACTGAAGCTTTCTTT. Encoded protein: CASSLTAGATEAFF.

In this sample, this clone turned up once. The CDR3 region has the DNA TGCGCCAGCAGCTTGGCCTTAACAGGGGCGACATCGAACACTGAAGCTTTCTTT. Amino acids: CASSLALTGATSNTEAFF. J is TRBJ1-1 and V is TRBV5-1, with 7 positions matching TRBD1. Germline CDR1 reads SGHRS; CDR2 reads YFSETQ. This CDR3 has 18 residues. Losses at the gene ends were 0 bases for V and 1 base for J; bases not matched to a gene: 12.

J is TRBJ2-7 and V is TRBV7-9; 10 bases map to TRBD2. Germline V gene lookup returns CDR1 SEHNR and CDR2 FQNEAQ (reference sequence). Trimming removed 5 bases from V and 7 bases from J; junction bases left unmatched: 11. This CDR3 has 15 residues. CDR3: CASSPLSGGPGEQYF. DNA for the CDR3: TGTGCCAGCAGCCCACTTAGCGGGGGGCCGGGGGAGCAGTACTTC.

This rearrangement joins TRBV11-1 to TRBJ1-1; D is uncertain. The germline gives CDR1 SGHAT, CDR2 FQDESV (reference sequence). The CDR3 sequence is 15 residues long. V lost 1 base, J lost 0 bases, and 9 bases lay in between. The CDR3: CASSLGVGVNTEAFF. The CDR3 nucleotides are TGTGCCAGCAGCTTAGGAGTAGGAGTGAACACTGAAGCTTTCTTT.

J is TRBJ1-1 and V is TRBV19; no firm D call. V dropped 4 bases and J dropped 4 bases, with 10 bases sitting between them. Per germline, CDR1 LNHDA and CDR2 SQIVND (reference sequence). The CDR3 has 13 residues. The CDR3 loop reads CASSRGFGTEAFF. The CDR3 DNA reads TGTGCCAGTAGTAGGGGATTCGGCACTGAAGCTTTCTTT.

V is TRBV11-2 and J is TRBJ2-3; TRBD2 matches 12 bases. Germline CDR1 and CDR2: SGHAT and FQNNGV. This CDR3 spans 17 amino acids. The V and J ends lost 5 bases and 2 bases, in that order; junction bases with no gene match: 8. In nucleotides, the CDR3 is TGTGCCAGCAGCACGGGGCTAGCGGGGGGGTACACAGATACGCAGTATTTT. Translation: CASSTGLAGGYTDTQYF. Filled out from reference TRBV11-2 and TRBJ2-3, the complete variable domain reads EAGVAQSPRYKIIEKRQSVAFWCNPISGHATLYWYQQILGQGPKLLIQFQNNGVVDDSQLPKDRFSAERLKGVDSTLKIQPAKLEDSAVYLCASSTGLAGGYTDTQYFGPGTRLTVL.

The chain joins TRBV19 to TRBJ1-1; unclear D gene. The CDR3 spans 16 residues. V was pared by 9 bases and J by 1 base, with 21 bases between. CDR1 is LNHDA and CDR2 is SQIVND in the germline V gene (reference sequence). This CDR3 is CASTRRGGQENTEAFF. The CDR3 coding sequence is TGTGCCAGCACCCGACGGGGAGGGCAGGAGAACACTGAAGCTTTCTTT. Using reference TRBV19 and TRBJ1-1 for the parts outside the CDR3, the full variable domain is DGGITQSPKYLFRKEGQNVTLSCEQNLNHDAMYWYRQDPGQGLRLIYYSQIVNDFQKGDIAEGYSVSREKKESFPLTVTSAQKNPTAFYLCASTRRGGQENTEAFFGQGTRLTVV.

This clone has a single count. This rearrangement joins TRBV28 to TRBJ2-5, with D unresolved. Trimming shortened V by 6 bases and J by 6 bases, and 17 bases separated the two germline ends. This CDR3 has 14 residues. Germline V gene lookup returns CDR1 MDHEN and CDR2 SYDVKM. Here the CDR3 reads CASSRPPTVKTQYF. The CDR3 nucleotides are TGTGCCAGCAGCCGCCCCCCCACGGTGAAGACCCAGTACTTC.

The V and J genes are TRBV27 and TRBJ1-2; D perhaps matches TRBD1 (6 bases). This CDR3 spans 16 amino acids. The germline CDR1 and CDR2 sequences are MNHEY and SMNVEV (reference sequence). With 2 bases removed from V and 8 bases from J, the gap between germline ends came to 21 bases. The CDR3 sequence: CASSLREGVAVWGYTF. In DNA form, the CDR3 reads TGTGCCAGCAGTTTAAGGGAGGGGGTCGCGGTTTGGGGCTACACCTTC.